The rows below give T cell receptor beta chains drawn from one sample of a study of cytotoxic CD8 clonotypes in ibrutinib-treated CLL. Some clones are missing from TCRdb's copy, which holds only in-frame ones; the method was immunoSEQ multiplex PCR. This sample has about 200,000 clones; 75% to 85% occur once, and the top ten carry approximately 10%. The sample in question was PBMCs, obtained after 12 months of ibrutinib treatment. The receptors shown here come from a human donor with chronic lymphocytic leukemia. The CDR3 runs from the conserved cysteine through the conserved F or W. Each record gives: V gene, D gene, J gene, clone size, CDR3 DNA, CDR3 protein. The D gene is left open where the match is weak. The size entry is marked missing in some rows and otherwise reads once, few, many or a size class.

V gene: TRBV5-1
D gene: .
J gene: TRBJ2-1
clone size: .
CDR3 DNA: TGCGCCAGCAGCTTGGTACGGGAGAAGGAGCAGTTCTTC
CDR3 protein: CASSLVREKEQFF

V gene: TRBV30
D gene: .
J gene: TRBJ1-6
clone size: few
CDR3 DNA: TGTGCCTGGAGTTTTGAAGCGCGGAATTCACCCCTCCACTTT
CDR3 protein: CAWSFEARNSPLHF

V gene: TRBV5-5
D gene: .
J gene: TRBJ2-5
clone size: .
CDR3 DNA: TGTGCCAGCAGCTTGCGGACCCAGACGGAGACCCAGTACTTC
CDR3 protein: CASSLRTQTETQYF

V gene: TRBV6-5
D gene: .
J gene: TRBJ2-7
clone size: .
CDR3 DNA: TGTGCCAGCAGTTTTGCCCCTTGGTACGAGCAGTACTTC
CDR3 protein: CASSFAPWYEQYF

V gene: TRBV6-4
D gene: .
J gene: TRBJ1-1
clone size: .
CDR3 DNA: TGTGCCAGCAGTGAAGGGGACGCGGGGGCTGAAGCTTTCTTT
CDR3 protein: CASSEGDAGAEAFF

V gene: TRBV4-1
D gene: TRBD2
J gene: TRBJ2-7
clone size: .
CDR3 DNA: TGCGCCAGCAGCTCCCTGGCGGGAGGGTACGAGCAGTACTTC
CDR3 protein: CASSSLAGGYEQYF

V gene: TRBV7-9
D gene: .
J gene: TRBJ1-5
clone size: .
CDR3 DNA: TGTGCCAGCAGCGTTAGTACAGGGATGAATCAGCCCCAGCATTTT
CDR3 protein: CASSVSTGMNQPQHF

V gene: TRBV7-9
D gene: .
J gene: TRBJ2-7
clone size: .
CDR3 DNA: TGTGCCAGCAGCCCCAGGGGACCCTACGAGCAGTACTTC
CDR3 protein: CASSPRGPYEQYF

V gene: TRBV6-6
D gene: .
J gene: TRBJ2-1
clone size: .
CDR3 DNA: TGTGCCAGCAGTTACGGCCTAGACAATGAGCAGTTCTTC
CDR3 protein: CASSYGLDNEQFF

V gene: TRBV5-6
D gene: .
J gene: TRBJ2-3
clone size: .
CDR3 DNA: TGTGCCAGCAGCTTTAGGGGGCGGGACACAGATACGCAGTATTTT
CDR3 protein: CASSFRGRDTDTQYF

V gene: TRBV9
D gene: .
J gene: TRBJ2-2
clone size: .
CDR3 DNA: TGTGCCAGCAGCGTAGCAGACCCTTACAATTCCGGGGAGCTGTTTTTT
CDR3 protein: CASSVADPYNSGELFF

V gene: TRBV5-1
D gene: .
J gene: TRBJ2-7
clone size: .
CDR3 DNA: TGCGCCAGCAGCTTGTTGACTAGGGGGTCACAGGAGCAGTACTTC
CDR3 protein: CASSLLTRGSQEQYF

V gene: TRBV7-7
D gene: .
J gene: TRBJ2-2
clone size: .
CDR3 DNA: TGTGCTAGCAGCTTAGTTGGAGGGGAGCTGTTTTTT
CDR3 protein: CASSLVGGELFF

V gene: TRBV27
D gene: .
J gene: TRBJ1-1
clone size: .
CDR3 DNA: TGTGCCAGCAGTTGGACACCTAACACTGAAGCTTTCTTT
CDR3 protein: CASSWTPNTEAFF

V gene: TRBV5-4
D gene: .
J gene: TRBJ1-3
clone size: .
CDR3 DNA: TGTGCCAGCAGCGCTGGACAGACTGCCTCTGGAAACACCATATATTTT
CDR3 protein: CASSAGQTASGNTIYF

V gene: TRBV10-3
D gene: .
J gene: TRBJ1-5
clone size: few
CDR3 DNA: TGTGCCATCAGTGAGCCCGGCCAGCCCCAGCATTTT
CDR3 protein: CAISEPGQPQHF

V gene: TRBV25-1
D gene: .
J gene: TRBJ1-6
clone size: few
CDR3 DNA: TGTGCCAGCAGTGATCCGTCGGACAGCTATAATTCACCCCTCCACTTT
CDR3 protein: CASSDPSDSYNSPLHF

V gene: TRBV4-1
D gene: .
J gene: TRBJ2-7
clone size: .
CDR3 DNA: TGCGCCAGCAGCCTCCAGGGGGGAGGGGTTGGCTTTGGGCCCTACGAGCAGTACTTC
CDR3 protein: CASSLQGGGVGFGPYEQYF

V gene: TRBV4-1
D gene: .
J gene: TRBJ1-1
clone size: .
CDR3 DNA: TGCGCCAGCAGCCATCCGGTTATGAACACTGAAGCTTTCTTT
CDR3 protein: CASSHPVMNTEAFF

V gene: TRBV2
D gene: .
J gene: TRBJ1-2
clone size: .
CDR3 DNA: TGTGCCAATTCCAACGGTAACTATGGCTACACCTTC
CDR3 protein: CANSNGNYGYTF

V gene: TRBV5-4
D gene: .
J gene: TRBJ2-2
clone size: .
CDR3 DNA: TGTGCCAGCAGCTTGGCCCAGGGCACCGGGGAGCTGTTTTTT
CDR3 protein: CASSLAQGTGELFF

V gene: TRBV10-3
D gene: .
J gene: TRBJ1-1
clone size: .
CDR3 DNA: TGTGCCATCAGGAACTCGCCGGGTAACAACACTGAAGCTTTCTTT
CDR3 protein: CAIRNSPGNNTEAFF

V gene: TRBV9
D gene: TRBD2
J gene: TRBJ2-7
clone size: once
CDR3 DNA: TGTGCCAGCACCCCGTGGGGCATTCGGGGGGACCTCTCCTACGAGCAGTACTTC
CDR3 protein: CASTPWGIRGDLSYEQYF

V gene: TRBV27
D gene: TRBD1
J gene: TRBJ1-2
clone size: .
CDR3 DNA: TGTGCCAGCAGCCCTCGGACAGGGGGTGGCTACACCTTC
CDR3 protein: CASSPRTGGGYTF

V gene: TRBV18
D gene: TRBD1
J gene: TRBJ1-3
clone size: .
CDR3 DNA: TGTGCCAGCTCACCATCGGGACAGGGCTACTCTGGAAACACCATATATTTT
CDR3 protein: CASSPSGQGYSGNTIYF

V gene: TRBV29-1
D gene: .
J gene: TRBJ2-3
clone size: .
CDR3 DNA: TGCAGCGTTGTTAGTAGGAGTGGCACAGATACGCAGTATTTT
CDR3 protein: CSVVSRSGTDTQYF

V gene: TRBV4-1
D gene: TRBD1
J gene: TRBJ1-5
clone size: .
CDR3 DNA: TGCGCCAGCAGCCAAGGTCCCAGGGGGGGGAGCAATCAGCCCCAGCATTTT
CDR3 protein: CASSQGPRGGSNQPQHF

V gene: TRBV5-4
D gene: .
J gene: TRBJ2-1
clone size: few
CDR3 DNA: TGTGCCAGCAGCTACAACAGGTTTTTCCAGTTCTTC
CDR3 protein: CASSYNRFFQFF

V gene: TRBV18
D gene: .
J gene: TRBJ2-2
clone size: many
CDR3 DNA: TGTGCCAGCTCACCGGACAGCGGGGAGCTGTTTTTT
CDR3 protein: CASSPDSGELFF

V gene: TRBV19
D gene: TRBD1
J gene: TRBJ1-5
clone size: .
CDR3 DNA: TGTGCCAGTAGTAGTACTCAGGGGGAAGTTCAGCCCCAGCATTTT
CDR3 protein: CASSSTQGEVQPQHF

V gene: TRBV30
D gene: TRBD1
J gene: TRBJ1-1
clone size: few
CDR3 DNA: TGTGCCTGGAGTCGGGGGACAGGGAATAGAGCTTTCTTT
CDR3 protein: CAWSRGTGNRAFF